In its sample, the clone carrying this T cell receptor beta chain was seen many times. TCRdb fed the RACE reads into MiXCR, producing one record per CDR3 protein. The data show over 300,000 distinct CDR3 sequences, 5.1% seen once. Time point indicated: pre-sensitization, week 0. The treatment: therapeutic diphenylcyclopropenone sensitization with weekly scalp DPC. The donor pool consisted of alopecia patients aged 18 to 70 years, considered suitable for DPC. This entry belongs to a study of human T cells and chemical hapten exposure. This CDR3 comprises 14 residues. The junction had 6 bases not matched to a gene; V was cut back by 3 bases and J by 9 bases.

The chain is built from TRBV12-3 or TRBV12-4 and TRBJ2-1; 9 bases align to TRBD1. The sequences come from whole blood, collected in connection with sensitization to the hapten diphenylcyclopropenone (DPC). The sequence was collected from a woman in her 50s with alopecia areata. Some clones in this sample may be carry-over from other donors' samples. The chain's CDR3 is CASSFRQGGGEQFF. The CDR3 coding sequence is TGTGCCAGCAGTTTTCGACAGGGGGGAGGTGAGCAGTTCTTC.